The 29 T cell receptor beta chains listed next were all sequenced from one sample in a study of pediatric ulcerative colitis. The data were produced by immunoSEQ multiplex PCR, yet TCRdb's version contains in-frame clones alone and is incomplete. The sample lists about 64,000 clones, 77% seen once, with around 4.9% in the top ten. The sequenced sample consisted of blood. All receptors derive from a boy between 10 and 17 years old with moderate ulcerative colitis.

The chain links TRBV6-5 to TRBJ2-3, with 10 bases that match TRBD2. The V gene's germline CDR1 is MNHEY and CDR2 SVGAGI. Trimming at V came to 5 bases and at J to 4 bases, leaving 6 bases not matched to a gene. The CDR3 extends over 15 amino acids. The CDR3 DNA follows: TGTGCCAGCAGTCCGCTAGCGGGGGAGCCAGATACGCAGTATTTT. Its protein product is CASSPLAGEPDTQYF.

The CDR3 coding sequence is TGTGCCAGCAGCATACAGGGTCCGGCAAGTGAAAAACTGTTTTTT. Amino acids: CASSIQGPASEKLFF. V and J are TRBV5-5 and TRBJ1-4; tentatively, D is TRBD1 (6 bases). Germline V gene lookup returns CDR1 SGHKS and CDR2 YYEKEE (reference sequence). Trimming pared 4 bases from V and 7 bases from J, leaving 17 bases between. The CDR3 is 15 amino acids.

This chain connects TRBV30 to TRBJ2-3; possibly TRBD2 for D (5 bases). This CDR3 comprises 15 residues. Trimming shortened V by 0 bases and J by 2 bases, and 12 bases separated the two germline ends. Germline loops: CDR1 GTSNPN, CDR2 SVGIG (reference sequence). CDR3 DNA sequence: TGTGCCTGGAGTGTACTGGCAGCGGACACAGATACGCAGTATTTT. The encoded protein is CAWSVLAADTDTQYF.

V usage is TRBV7-2 and J usage is TRBJ2-3; D remains ambiguous. CDR3 length equals 11 residues. V shed 2 bases and J shed 6 bases, with 3 bases lying between them. CDR1 is SGHTA, CDR2 FQGNSA, per germline. The CDR3 is CASSLTDTQYF. In nucleotides, the CDR3 is TGTGCCAGCAGCTTAACCGATACGCAGTATTTT.

The J gene is TRBJ1-1, the V gene TRBV19; no clear D gene. Germline V gene data show CDR1 as LNHDA and CDR2 as SQIVND (reference sequence). CDR3 length equals 12 residues. The germline V and J ends were trimmed by 6 bases and 7 bases, with 12 bases remaining between them. The chain's CDR3 is CASRSWVSEAFF. CDR3 coding DNA: TGTGCCAGTAGGTCCTGGGTCAGTGAAGCTTTCTTT.

V is TRBV19 and J is TRBJ1-5, with D possibly TRBD1 on 5 matching bases. The V end was cut by 2 bases, the J end by 6 bases, with 23 bases between. Germline values: CDR1 LNHDA, CDR2 SQIVND (reference sequence). This CDR3 region has 18 residues. CDR3 residues: CASSIRAVGRLSVQPQHF. The CDR3 coding sequence is TGTGCCAGTAGTATAAGGGCGGTGGGACGACTAAGTGTTCAGCCCCAGCATTTT.

This clone was observed once. The chain links TRBV7-9 to TRBJ1-2, with a weak D call TRBD1 (6 bases). Deletions cut 7 bases from V and 5 bases from J, with 20 bases between. This CDR3 is built from 15 residues. CDR1 and CDR2 from the germline V gene are SEHNR and FQNEAQ (reference sequence). The CDR3 sequence: CASTAAQGEGYGYTF. In nucleotides, the CDR3 is TGTGCCAGCACCGCGGCACAGGGAGAGGGGTATGGCTACACCTTC.

The V gene is TRBV10-3, the J gene TRBJ1-3; D gene unclear. Trimming cost V 7 bases and J 0 bases, with 13 bases left between them. The length of the CDR3 is 15 residues. The germline CDR1 and CDR2 sequences are ENHRY and SYGVKD. The CDR3 spells CAITADGASGNTIYF. CDR3 in DNA: TGTGCCATCACCGCGGACGGAGCCTCTGGAAACACCATATATTTT.

The V and J genes are TRBV6-5 and TRBJ2-7, with 10 positions matching TRBD2. The germline V gene has CDR1 MNHEY and CDR2 SVGAGI. The V gene end was trimmed by 4 bases and the J gene end by 2 bases; junction bases not matched to a gene: 2. The CDR3 runs 14 residues. CDR3 coding DNA: TGTGCCAGCAGTTTAGCGGGGGGAGCCTACGAGCAGTACTTC. Protein product: CASSLAGGAYEQYF.

In this sample, this clone turned up once. The chain combines TRBV30 with TRBJ1-2, with 7 bases aligning to TRBD1. Germline trimming cut 0 bases from V and 7 bases from J; bases unmatched to any gene: 11. Per germline, CDR1 GTSNPN and CDR2 SVGIG (reference sequence). The length of the CDR3 is 15 residues. CDR3 residues: CAWSVIEQGFRGYTF. The CDR3 DNA reads TGTGCCTGGAGTGTAATTGAACAGGGGTTTCGTGGCTACACCTTC.

This clone was picked up a small number of times. This chain uses TRBV27 with TRBJ1-1; no firm D call. Germline V lookup: CDR1 MNHEY, CDR2 SMNVEV (reference sequence). The CDR3 sequence is 16 residues long. Trimming pared 1 base from V and 0 bases from J, leaving 12 bases between. The CDR3 spells CASSLYPESLNTEAFF. The CDR3 DNA follows: TGTGCCAGCAGTTTATATCCGGAGAGTTTGAACACTGAAGCTTTCTTT.

V gene TRBV14 combines with J gene TRBJ2-1; 7 positions agree with TRBD2. The CDR3 has 17 residues. Germline CDR1 SGHDN, CDR2 FVKESK. The trim removed 4 bases at V and 1 base at J, leaving 10 bases unmatched. The CDR3 DNA is TGTGCCAGCAGCCCGACTACCTGGACTAGATCCTACAATGAGCAGTTCTTC. It translates to CASSPTTWTRSYNEQFF.

V gene TRBV7-2 combines with J gene TRBJ2-1, with a possible D match to TRBD1 (6 bases). The CDR3 spans 14 residues. Germline CDR1 reads SGHTA; CDR2 reads FQGNSA. V was cut by 1 base and J by 12 bases, with 16 bases left in between. CDR3 residues: CASSLEAGASGQFF. As DNA, the CDR3 is TGTGCCAGCAGCTTAGAGGCAGGGGCATCGGGGCAGTTCTTC.

This chain uses TRBV29-1 with TRBJ1-2; 11 bases align to TRBD1. Germline V lookup: CDR1 SQVTM, CDR2 ANQGSEA. The CDR3 runs 14 residues. J was trimmed by 3 bases and V by 6 bases; bases with no gene match: 6. CDR3 nucleotides: TGCAGCGTCGTGGACAGGGGGCCGGACTATGGCTACACCTTC. It encodes CSVVDRGPDYGYTF.

This sequence joins TRBV10-3 and TRBJ2-7; no reliable D call. The germline V and J ends were trimmed by 0 bases and 3 bases, with 21 bases remaining between them. Germline assignment: CDR1 ENHRY and CDR2 SYGVKD. The length of the CDR3 is 18 residues. The chain's CDR3 is CAISESETPETRLYEQYF. DNA for the CDR3: TGTGCCATCAGTGAGTCGGAGACACCCGAAACTCGACTCTACGAGCAGTACTTC.

The chain combines TRBV2 with TRBJ1-5; a weak D match, TRBD1 (5 bases). CDR1 is SNHLY and CDR2 is FYNNEI in the germline V gene. The CDR3 runs to 15 residues. V lost 3 bases and J lost 2, with 11 bases in between. CDR3 in amino acids: CASSEGGSGNQPQHF. CDR3 bases: TGTGCCAGCAGTGAGGGGGGTAGTGGCAATCAGCCCCAGCATTTT.

This clone showed up just a few times. The chain employs TRBV5-5 and TRBJ1-2, with TRBD1 matching 9 bases. The trim removed 3 bases at V and 8 bases at J, leaving 8 bases unmatched. The germline V gene has CDR1 SGHKS and CDR2 YYEKEE (reference sequence). CDR3 length: 14 amino acids. The CDR3 is CASSWGQGERGYTF. DNA for the CDR3: TGTGCCAGCAGCTGGGGACAGGGAGAGCGAGGCTACACCTTC.

The chain employs TRBV5-5 and TRBJ2-7; D not resolved. Germline V lookup: CDR1 SGHKS, CDR2 YYEKEE (reference sequence). V dropped 3 bases and J dropped 8 bases, with 18 bases sitting between them. The CDR3 is 14 amino acids. The CDR3 sequence is CASSSVNSRIQQYF. The CDR3 bases are TGTGCCAGCAGCTCCGTTAACTCTAGAATCCAGCAGTACTTC.

The chain combines TRBV2 with TRBJ2-2; 14 bases align to TRBD2. Germline V lookup: CDR1 SNHLY, CDR2 FYNNEI. The CDR3 is made up of 18 amino acids. Trimming took 1 base from V and 3 from J; bases not matched to a gene: 4. The CDR3 bases are TGTGCCAGCAGTGAAGGGACTAGCGGGAGGACGTACACCGGGGAGCTGTTTTTT. The encoded protein is CASSEGTSGRTYTGELFF.

CDR3 region: CASRWLESYEQYF. The CDR3 bases are TGCGCCAGCAGGTGGTTGGAGAGCTACGAGCAGTACTTC. The chain carries TRBV5-1 and TRBJ2-7; D call uncertain. V was shortened by 5 bases and J by 3 bases, with 12 bases between the two germline ends. This CDR3 is 13 amino acids long. The germline gives CDR1 SGHRS, CDR2 YFSETQ.

The chain joins TRBV2 to TRBJ1-1; possible D gene TRBD1, 6 bases. The CDR3 contains 22 residues. Per the germline V gene, CDR1 is SNHLY and CDR2 is FYNNEI. Deletions cut 3 bases from V and 2 bases from J, with 34 bases between. The CDR3 sequence: CASSEPRSPGTIPRGLNTEAFF. The DNA of the CDR3 is TGTGCCAGCAGTGAGCCTCGGTCCCCGGGGACAATTCCACGCGGGCTTAACACTGAAGCTTTCTTT.

The chain links TRBV9 to TRBJ2-1; maybe TRBD2 (6 bases). The CDR3 contains 17 residues. Germline CDR1 reads SGDLS; CDR2 reads YYNGEE. V was shortened by 0 bases and J by 0 bases, with 13 bases between the two germline ends. For the CDR3, the DNA is TGTGCCAGCAGCGTAGATCCGGGAGTTGGCTCCTACAATGAGCAGTTCTTC. It yields the protein CASSVDPGVGSYNEQFF.

This rearrangement joins TRBV5-1 to TRBJ1-3; TRBD1 matches at 7 bases. CDR1 and CDR2 from the germline V gene are SGHRS and YFSETQ. V lost 0 bases and J lost 3; bases outside the gene matches: 9. CDR3 size: 17 residues. The CDR3 region is CASSLAGRGQGGNTIYF. The CDR3 DNA reads as TGCGCCAGCAGCTTGGCGGGTAGGGGGCAAGGTGGAAACACCATATATTTT.

This chain uses TRBV23-1 with TRBJ2-1, with 9 bases identical to TRBD1. TRBV23-1 is sorted into the ORF group, with uncertain function. V gave up 8 bases and J gave up 9 bases; unmatched junction bases: 20. This CDR3 contains 17 residues. Here the CDR3 reads CASGPEQGAFLMSEQFF. CDR3 nucleotides: TGCGCCAGCGGCCCGGAACAGGGGGCCTTTCTGATGAGTGAGCAGTTCTTC.

This chain links TRBV7-6 with TRBJ2-1; a possible D gene is TRBD2 (6 bases). Per germline, CDR1 SGHVS and CDR2 FNYEAQ. The V end lost 4 bases, the J end lost 9 bases, and 16 bases lay between the germline ends. The CDR3 totals 14 residues. The CDR3 protein is CASSSEASVSEQFF. CDR3 DNA: TGTGCCAGCAGCTCCGAAGCTAGCGTCAGTGAGCAGTTCTTC. The whole variable domain, remainder taken from reference TRBV7-6 and TRBJ2-1, is GAGVSQSPRYKVTKRGQDVALRCDPISGHVSLYWYRQALGQGPEFLTYFNYEAQQDKSGLPNDRFSAERPEGSISTLTIQRTEQRDSAMYRCASSSEASVSEQFFGPGTRLTVL.

The chain is built from TRBV7-2 and TRBJ1-5; no clear D gene. The CDR3 is 14 amino acids. Germline V CDR1 and CDR2: SGHTA, FQGNSA. V was shortened by 3 bases and J by 0 bases, with 6 bases between the two germline ends. CDR3 protein: CASSFKISNQPQHF. The CDR3 bases are TGTGCCAGCAGCTTCAAAATTAGCAATCAGCCCCAGCATTTT.

J is TRBJ2-3 and V is TRBV7-3; 8 bases match TRBD1. The CDR3 extends over 14 amino acids. The germline gives CDR1 SGHTA, CDR2 FQGTGA. V was pared by 5 bases and J by 1 base, with 2 bases of the junction left unmatched. CDR3 DNA sequence: TGTGCCAGCAGCCCACAGGGGGGCACAGATACGCAGTATTTT. It specifies CASSPQGGTDTQYF.

This clone was recorded a few times. This chain links TRBV5-1 with TRBJ2-1; no reliable D call. The V end was cut by 0 bases, the J end by 0 bases, with 4 bases between. This CDR3 contains 14 residues. The germline gives CDR1 SGHRS, CDR2 YFSETQ. The DNA for the CDR3 is TGCGCCAGCAGCTTGGGGGGCTCCTACAATGAGCAGTTCTTC. It translates to CASSLGGSYNEQFF. The full variable domain, rest sourced from reference TRBV5-1 and TRBJ2-1, is KAGVTQTPRYLIKTRGQQVTLSCSPISGHRSVSWYQQTPGQGLQFLFEYFSETQRNKGNFPGRFSGRQFSNSRSEMNVSTLELGDSALYLCASSLGGSYNEQFFGPGTRLTVL.

The rearrangement links TRBV27 to TRBJ1-2; 8 nucleotides match TRBD1. J lost 8 bases, V lost 5 bases, and 7 bases had no gene match. There are 13 residues in the CDR3. The germline CDR1 and CDR2 sequences are MNHEY and SMNVEV (reference sequence). The CDR3 coding sequence is TGTGCCAGCAGTCCACAGGGGGTTGGAGGCTACACCTTC. The encoded protein is CASSPQGVGGYTF.